This T cell receptor beta chain was identified during a study of T cell clonality in common variable immunodeficiency. Broader study findings: What drives increased CVID clonality needs T cell subpopulation sequencing.

This clone was recorded many times. What it binds is unknown. The read ends 3 residues shy of where the CDR3 ends; the end is completed using the germline J gene. TCRdb's table, derived via immunoSEQ multiplex PCR, lists solely in-frame clones and lacks some. The profile covers 40,000 or so clones, none occurring a single time. Germline CDR1 is MDHEN and CDR2 is SYDVKM. The CDR3 extends over 16 amino acids. The V and J ends lost 5 bases and 4 bases, in that order; junction bases with no gene match: 10. The specimen sequenced was peripheral blood mononuclear cells. The genes are TRBV28 and TRBJ1-4; 7 bases are shared with TRBD1. The source of this sequence is a person aged 18-70 years in good health. CDR3 protein: CASSPTGPKGNEKLFF. The sequenced part of the CDR3 DNA is TGTGCCAGCAGTCCGACAGGGCCAAAGGGTAATGAAAAA.